Below, one T cell receptor beta chain is given with its context. Its cognate antigen is unknown. The data derive from a study of cytomegalovirus exposure and HLA in healthy donors. Study-wide findings and caveats: TRBV6-2, TRBV6-3 and other indistinguishable V segments were excluded. Researchers counted around 170 TCR beta chains as cytomegalovirus-associated. The study assumed roughly uniform donor sequencing depth for presence/absence analyses.

Both 60 Vbeta primers and 13 Jbeta primers went into the PCR. Libraries were prepared by immunoSEQ multiplex PCR; TCRdb keeps only in-frame clonotypes and omits some of them. Of 150,000 to 200,000 clones listed, around 80% are singletons. Those who donated were healthy bone marrow donors. CDR1 and CDR2 from the germline V gene are SGHDT and YYEEEE. V was shortened by 4 bases and J by 4 bases, with 11 bases between the two germline ends. The CDR3 runs 13 residues. The sequenced material came from PBMCs. This clonotype originated in a man between 18 and 29 years old in good health and CMV-seronegative. This chain uses TRBV5-6 with TRBJ1-2; no firm D call. CDR3 bases: TGTGCCAGCAGCCCTGGTAGTATCTATGGCTACACCTTC. Translation gives CASSPGSIYGYTF.